A single sample is the source of the 21 T cell receptor beta chains below, sequenced in a study of blood T cell repertoires in COVID-19. Method: immunoSEQ multiplex PCR; TCRdb's copy keeps in-frame clones and lacks some. The profile shows fewer than 200,000 clones, approximately 80% of them singletons. The specimen sequenced was peripheral blood. The receptor set was obtained from a woman aged 80 or older with COVID-19, enrolled during active disease.

This clone was seen only once. This chain links TRBV19 with TRBJ1-1; D possibly corresponds to TRBD1 (5 bases). The germline CDR1 and CDR2 sequences are LNHDA and SQIVND (reference sequence). This CDR3 has 11 amino acids. The CDR3 region has the DNA TGTGCGGGGCCCAGGACCACTGAAGCTTTCTTT. It encodes CAGPRTTEAFF.

V is TRBV6-2 or TRBV6-3 and J is TRBJ2-7, with 12 nucleotides matching TRBD2. This CDR3 comprises 19 residues. Germline CDR1 MNHEY, CDR2 SVGEGT. Unmatched junction bases numbered 17, after V lost 2 bases and J lost 6 bases. The CDR3 nucleotides read TGTGCCAGCAGTTACCCCACCCGACTTACCCTAGCGGGGGGGTCCGAGCAGTACTTC. Amino acids: CASSYPTRLTLAGGSEQYF.

The chain links TRBV7-2 to TRBJ1-3; no clear D gene. CDR1 is SGHTA, CDR2 FQGNSA, per germline. Between the trimmed V and J ends, which lost 0 bases and 2 bases, there was a span of 8 bases. The length of the CDR3 is 15 residues. CDR3 coding DNA: TGTGCCAGCAGCTTAGCGACGGGTCCTGGAAACACCATATATTTT. Translated: CASSLATGPGNTIYF.

The rearrangement links TRBV7-2 to TRBJ1-2, with 9 bases fitting TRBD1. CDR1 and CDR2 (germline): SGHTA, FQGNSA. CDR3 length: 16 amino acids. J was trimmed by 3 bases and V by 5 bases; bases with no gene match: 10. DNA for the CDR3: TGTGCCAGCAGCATGCCGGGACAGGGACGTTACTATGGCTACACCTTC. As protein: CASSMPGQGRYYGYTF.

The chain uses TRBV28 and TRBJ2-7, with D maybe TRBD1 (6 bases). CDR3 size: 13 residues. CDR1 MDHEN and CDR2 SYDVKM come from the germline V gene. The V and J ends lost 7 bases and 2 bases respectively, with 12 bases between them. The CDR3 loop reads CASIRQAPYEQYF. CDR3 DNA: TGTGCCAGCATACGACAGGCCCCCTACGAGCAGTACTTC.

V gene TRBV7-8 combines with J gene TRBJ2-5; weak D call: TRBD2 (6 bases). Per germline, CDR1 SGHVS and CDR2 FQNEAQ. The CDR3 loop spans 14 amino acids. Deletions cut 1 base from V and 9 bases from J, with 15 bases between. The CDR3 here is CASSLGGGRGAQYF. The CDR3 bases are TGTGCCAGCAGCTTAGGTGGAGGGCGTGGGGCCCAGTACTTC.

This sequence joins TRBV3-1 (or the pseudogene TRBV3-2) and TRBJ1-2; D possibly corresponds to TRBD1 (5 bases). The V and J ends lost 5 bases and 4 bases respectively, with 11 bases between them. This CDR3 region has 13 residues. Germline V gene sequence: CDR1 LGHDT, CDR2 YNNKEL (reference sequence). CDR3 residues: CASSFTGPYGYTF. For the CDR3, the DNA is TGTGCCAGCAGCTTTACAGGACCCTATGGCTACACCTTC.

This clone was seen a handful of times. The gene calls are TRBV11-3 and TRBJ2-2; 9 positions match TRBD2. Germline values: CDR1 SGHNT, CDR2 YENEEA. With V trimmed by 6 bases and J by 5 bases, 7 bases remained unmatched. CDR3 length equals 15 residues. CDR3 protein: CASRPGTSSTGELFF. The CDR3 DNA reads TGTGCCAGCAGACCCGGGACTAGCTCAACCGGGGAGCTGTTTTTT.

This chain connects TRBV29-1 to TRBJ2-1; D may be TRBD2 (6 bases). The germline V gene has CDR1 SQVTM and CDR2 ANQGSEA. V lost 4 bases, J lost 1 base, and 11 bases lay in between. The CDR3 has 14 residues. The CDR3 loop is CSVVRGRSYNEQFF. CDR3 DNA: TGCAGCGTTGTGCGAGGGAGGTCCTACAATGAGCAGTTCTTC.

V usage is TRBV9 and J usage is TRBJ2-7; D gene ambiguous. Trimming took off 0 bases at V and 3 bases at J, with 16 bases between the two ends. Germline values: CDR1 SGDLS, CDR2 YYNGEE. This CDR3 spans 16 amino acids. CDR3 sequence: CASSVATRSASYEQYF. In nucleotides, the CDR3 is TGTGCCAGCAGCGTAGCTACGAGGTCAGCCAGCTACGAGCAGTACTTC.

This clone appeared a single time. The genes are TRBV5-4 and TRBJ1-5; the D gene is possibly TRBD1 (5 bases). The CDR3 loop spans 14 amino acids. Germline CDR1 and CDR2: SGHNT and YYREEE (reference sequence). Deletions cut 0 bases from V and 4 bases from J, with 8 bases between. The CDR3 DNA sequence: TGTGCCAGCAGCTTGGGACAGACAAATCAGCCCCAGCATTTT. Its protein is CASSLGQTNQPQHF.

This clone has just a few counts. The gene calls are TRBV7-3 and TRBJ2-1; possibly TRBD1 for D (5 bases). V was trimmed by 3 bases and J by 5 bases, leaving 17 bases between them. The germline V gene has CDR1 SGHTA and CDR2 FQGTGA. The CDR3 covers 16 residues. CDR3 sequence: CASSFGPGWKDNEQFF. The DNA for the CDR3 is TGTGCCAGCAGCTTTGGCCCAGGGTGGAAGGACAATGAGCAGTTCTTC.

This chain joins TRBV5-6 and TRBJ2-1; TRBD2 aligns across 11 bases. The V gene end was trimmed by 5 bases and the J gene end by 10 bases; junction bases not matched to a gene: 8. Germline V gives CDR1 SGHDT, CDR2 YYEEEE. The CDR3 runs to 14 residues. The CDR3 DNA reads TGTGCCAGCAGGGGAGGACTAGCGGGTACGGAGCAGTTCTTC. This sequence encodes CASRGGLAGTEQFF.

The CDR3 protein is CASSVDSGPYTF. CDR3 bases: TGTGCCAGCAGCGTAGACAGCGGACCTTACACCTTC. The chain uses TRBV9 and TRBJ1-2; D gene ambiguous. The CDR3 sequence is 12 residues long. With 0 bases removed from V and 11 bases from J, the gap between germline ends came to 11 bases. Germline CDR1 and CDR2: SGDLS and YYNGEE.

The rearrangement uses TRBV5-1 and TRBJ1-1, with 11 bases aligning to TRBD1. Germline CDR1 reads SGHRS; CDR2 reads YFSETQ. The V and J ends lost 5 bases and 0 bases, in that order; junction bases with no gene match: 9. The CDR3 has 17 amino acids. The CDR3 coding sequence is TGCGCCAGCAGTTCCCGGGACAGGGGGTCACTGAACACTGAAGCTTTCTTT. Translation: CASSSRDRGSLNTEAFF.

The chain carries TRBV27 and TRBJ2-7; 12 positions match TRBD2. Unmatched junction bases numbered 8, after V lost 3 bases and J lost 5 bases. The CDR3 is 16 residues long. Germline CDR1 is MNHEY and CDR2 is SMNVEV (reference sequence). CDR3: CASSFSASGRAHEQYF. In nucleotides, the CDR3 is TGTGCCAGCAGTTTCTCGGCTAGCGGGAGGGCCCACGAGCAGTACTTC.

The V and J genes are TRBV7-9 and TRBJ2-1; D call uncertain. The CDR3 is 12 amino acids. V was cut by 3 bases and J by 3 bases, with 3 bases left in between. Germline loops: CDR1 SEHNR, CDR2 FQNEAQ (reference sequence). CDR3 in DNA: TGTGCCAGCAGCTTCAGCTACAATGAGCAGTTCTTC. Its translation is CASSFSYNEQFF.

V and J are TRBV4-3 and TRBJ2-4; D might be TRBD1 (6 bases). V lost 0 bases and J lost 7, with 13 bases in between. Germline CDR1 LGHNA, CDR2 YSLEER. CDR3 size: 15 residues. CDR3 DNA: TGCGCCAGCAGCCAAGATCTGACCCAGGGGAACATTCAGTACTTC. It codes for CASSQDLTQGNIQYF.

This clone was seen once. The genes are TRBV2 and TRBJ2-2; D uncertain. CDR3 length equals 14 residues. V was cut by 8 bases and J by 5 bases, with 15 bases left in between. Germline values: CDR1 SNHLY, CDR2 FYNNEI. As DNA, the CDR3 is TGTGCCAGCTTCCCCCCGAGATTAACCGGGGAGCTGTTTTTT. It yields the protein CASFPPRLTGELFF.

The chain is built from TRBV29-1 and TRBJ1-1, with D unclear. The CDR3 has 13 residues. Trimming stripped 1 base from V and 4 bases from J, with 10 bases between. Germline V gene data show CDR1 as SQVTM and CDR2 as ANQGSEA. The CDR3 bases are TGCAGCGTTGAAGGCCTTTCGGTCACTGAAGCTTTCTTT. Amino acid sequence: CSVEGLSVTEAFF.

J is TRBJ1-6 and V is TRBV21-1; the table's D call of TRBD1 was not tested on the DNA. TRBV21-1 constitutes a pseudogene. CDR3 length: 19 amino acids. The CDR3 loop is CASSKALWGQEFVSSPLHF. CDR3 DNA: TGTGCCAGCAGCAAAGCGCTTTGGGGACAGGAGTTTGTTTCTTCACCCCTCCACTTT.